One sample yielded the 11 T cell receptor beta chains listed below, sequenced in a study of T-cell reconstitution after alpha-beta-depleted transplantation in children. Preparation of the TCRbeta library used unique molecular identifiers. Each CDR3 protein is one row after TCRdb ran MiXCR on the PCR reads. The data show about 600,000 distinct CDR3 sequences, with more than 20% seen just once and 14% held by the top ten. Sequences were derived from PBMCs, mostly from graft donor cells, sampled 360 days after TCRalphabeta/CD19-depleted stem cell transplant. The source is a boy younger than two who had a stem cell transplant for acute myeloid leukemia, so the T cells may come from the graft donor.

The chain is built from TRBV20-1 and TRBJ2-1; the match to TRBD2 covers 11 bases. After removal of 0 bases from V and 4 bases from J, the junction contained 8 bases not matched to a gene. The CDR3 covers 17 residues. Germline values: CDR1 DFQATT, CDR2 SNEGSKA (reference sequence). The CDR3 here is CSARDWATSGGYNEQFF. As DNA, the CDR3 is TGCAGTGCTAGAGATTGGGCCACTAGCGGGGGATACAATGAGCAGTTCTTC.

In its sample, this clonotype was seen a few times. CDR3 coding DNA: TGTGCCATCAGTGTGGGACAGGGGCCCGGATACGAGCAGTACGTC. It specifies CAISVGQGPGYEQYV. This chain links TRBV10-3 with TRBJ2-7, with 10 bases lining up with TRBD1. The germline gives CDR1 ENHRY, CDR2 SYGVKD. The junction had 7 bases not matched to a gene; V was cut back by 4 bases and J by 4 bases. CDR3 length: 15 residues.

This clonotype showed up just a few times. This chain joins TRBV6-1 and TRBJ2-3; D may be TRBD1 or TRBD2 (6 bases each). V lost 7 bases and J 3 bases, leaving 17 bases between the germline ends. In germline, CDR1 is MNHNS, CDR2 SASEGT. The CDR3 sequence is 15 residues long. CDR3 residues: CASTKQRGRTDTQYF. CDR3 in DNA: TGTGCCAGCACCAAACAACGGGGGCGGACAGATACGCAGTATTTT.

CDR3 residues: CASSQDWADDQPQHF. CDR3 DNA: TGCGCCAGCAGCCAAGATTGGGCAGATGATCAGCCCCAGCATTTT. This chain connects TRBV4-3 to TRBJ1-5, with D unclear. The CDR3 runs 15 residues. The V gene lost 0 bases and the J gene lost 5 bases, with 11 bases spanning the gap. Per the germline V gene, CDR1 is LGHNA and CDR2 is YSLEER.

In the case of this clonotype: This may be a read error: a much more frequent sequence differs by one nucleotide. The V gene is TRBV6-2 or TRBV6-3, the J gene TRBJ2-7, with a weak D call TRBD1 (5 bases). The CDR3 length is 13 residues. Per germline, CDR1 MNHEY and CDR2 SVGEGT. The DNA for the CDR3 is TGTGGCAGCAGTTCCAGGACACACCCGGAGCAGTACGTC. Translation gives CGSSSRTHPEQYV.

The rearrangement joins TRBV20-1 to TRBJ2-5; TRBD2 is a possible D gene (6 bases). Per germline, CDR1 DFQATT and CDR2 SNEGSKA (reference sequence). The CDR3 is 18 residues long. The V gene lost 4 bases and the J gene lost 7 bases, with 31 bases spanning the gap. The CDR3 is CSATLRREGFLARATQYF. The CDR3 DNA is TGCAGTGCTACCCTCCGCCGGGAAGGTTTTCTAGCGAGGGCGACCCAGTACTTC.

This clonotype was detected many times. In DNA, the CDR3 is TGTGCCAGCAGTGATTCTCTAGCCTTTCAGACCAGGGGCACCGGGGAGCTGTTTTTT. This translates into CASSDSLAFQTRGTGELFF. V is TRBV25-1 and J is TRBJ2-2; D possibly corresponds to TRBD1 (6 bases). Per the germline V gene, CDR1 is MGHDK and CDR2 is SYGVNS. Trimming left V 3 bases short and J 4 bases short, with 24 bases between. CDR3 length: 19 residues. The entire variable domain, with the rest obtained from reference TRBV25-1 and TRBJ2-2, is as follows: EADIYQTPRYLVIGTGKKITLECSQTMGHDKMYWYQQDPGMELHLIHYSYGVNSTEKGDLSSESTVSRIRTEHFPLTLESARPSHTSQYLCASSDSLAFQTRGTGELFFGEGSRLTVL.

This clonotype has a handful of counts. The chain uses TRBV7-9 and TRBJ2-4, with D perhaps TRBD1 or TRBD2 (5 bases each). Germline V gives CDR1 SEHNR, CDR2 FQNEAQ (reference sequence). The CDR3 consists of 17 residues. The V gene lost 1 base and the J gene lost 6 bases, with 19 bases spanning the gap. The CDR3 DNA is TGTGCCAGCAGCTTAGGAAGCGGTGGGGCCTTGGGAAACATTCAGTACTTC. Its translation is CASSLGSGGALGNIQYF.

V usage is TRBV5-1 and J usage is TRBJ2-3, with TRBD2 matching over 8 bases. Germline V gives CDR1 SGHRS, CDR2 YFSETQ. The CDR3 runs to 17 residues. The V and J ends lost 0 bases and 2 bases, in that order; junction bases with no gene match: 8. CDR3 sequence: CASSLEAISGVTDTQYF. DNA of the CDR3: TGCGCCAGCAGCTTGGAGGCAATTAGCGGGGTCACAGATACGCAGTATTTT.

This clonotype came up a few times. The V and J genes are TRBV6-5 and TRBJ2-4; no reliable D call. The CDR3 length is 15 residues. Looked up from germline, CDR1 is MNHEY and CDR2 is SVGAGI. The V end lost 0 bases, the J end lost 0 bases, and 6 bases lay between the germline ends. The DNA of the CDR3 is TGTGCCAGCAGTTACTCATGGGTAGCCAAAAACATTCAGTACTTC. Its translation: CASSYSWVAKNIQYF.

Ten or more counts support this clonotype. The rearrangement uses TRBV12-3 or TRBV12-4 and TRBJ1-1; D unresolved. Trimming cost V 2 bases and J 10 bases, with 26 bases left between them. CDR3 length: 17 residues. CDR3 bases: TGTGCCAGCAGTTTACCCTACGCGGACGTCAAAAAGAAGGCAGCTTTCTTT. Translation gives CASSLPYADVKKKAAFF.